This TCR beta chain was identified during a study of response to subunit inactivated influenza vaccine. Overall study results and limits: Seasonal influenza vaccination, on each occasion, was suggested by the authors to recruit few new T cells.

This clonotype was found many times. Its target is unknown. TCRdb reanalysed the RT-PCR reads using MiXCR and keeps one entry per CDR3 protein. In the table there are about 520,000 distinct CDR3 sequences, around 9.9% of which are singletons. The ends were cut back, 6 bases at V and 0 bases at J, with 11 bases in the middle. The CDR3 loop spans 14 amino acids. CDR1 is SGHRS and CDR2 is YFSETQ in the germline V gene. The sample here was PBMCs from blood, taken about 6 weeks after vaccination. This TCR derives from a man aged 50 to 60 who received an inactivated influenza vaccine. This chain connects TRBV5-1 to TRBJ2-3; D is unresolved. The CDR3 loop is CASNQASSTDTQYF. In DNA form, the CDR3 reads TGCGCCAGCAATCAGGCCTCTAGCACAGATACGCAGTATTTT.